A selection of T cell receptor beta chains follows, all from one sample in a study of control samples from healthy donors and cancer patients. Clones were sequenced by immunoSEQ multiplex PCR, and TCRdb holds only the in-frame ones, with some missing. The table records 75,000 to 90,000 clones, about 88% of them present only once. The sequencing input was blood. These receptor sequences come from a man aged 50 or older in good health. CDR3s include the opening cysteine and the closing phenylalanine or tryptophan. The D gene is left open where the match is weak. The listing skips clone size in some rows; elsewhere it reads once, few, many or a size class.

TGTGCCAGCAGTTTAAGCTCTGAAGCTTTCTTT CASSLSSEAFF TRBV12-3/TRBV12-4 - - TRBJ1-1
TGTGCCAGCAGCATAACAGGGTTCTACGAGCAGTACTTC CASSITGFYEQYF TRBV7-2 - - TRBJ2-7
TGTGCCAGCAGCGTAGCCGCGGGGGGAACGGGGGGAAACATTCAGTACTTC CASSVAAGGTGGNIQYF TRBV9 TRBD2 - TRBJ2-4
TGTGCCAGCAGTTATTTTAGACTAGCGTCCTACAATGAGCAGTTCTTC CASSYFRLASYNEQFF TRBV6-5 TRBD2 - TRBJ2-1
TGTGCCAGCAAAGAGCGGGGACTCTCCTACAATGAGCAGTTCTTC CASKERGLSYNEQFF TRBV2 TRBD2 - TRBJ2-1
TGTGCCAGCAGCTCCTTTTCCAGCGAGGATGGGGAGCTGTTTTTT CASSSFSSEDGELFF TRBV7-2 - - TRBJ2-2
TGTGCCAGCAAGACAGGGGGCGATGTGGGCAATCAGCCCCAGCATTTT CASKTGGDVGNQPQHF TRBV2 TRBD1 - TRBJ1-5
TGTGCCAGCAGCCAAGAAAGTCTATCGACGAGCTCCTACAATGAGCAGTTCTTC CASSQESLSTSSYNEQFF TRBV3-1/TRBV3-2 - - TRBJ2-1
TGTGCCTCTACGAGCTCGTACACCGGGGAGCTGTTTTTT CASTSSYTGELFF TRBV30 - - TRBJ2-2
TGTGCCAGCAGCTTAAATAGCGGGGGAACGAGCTCCTACAATGAGCAGTTCTTC CASSLNSGGTSSYNEQFF TRBV7-7 TRBD2 - TRBJ2-1
TGTGCCAGCAGCGGGGGACAGGATTTGGGAAACACCATATATTTT CASSGGQDLGNTIYF TRBV9 TRBD1 - TRBJ1-3
TGTGCCAGCAGCTTACAAGGGGCGGCCGTTCAAGAGACCCAGTACTTC CASSLQGAAVQETQYF TRBV7-3 - - TRBJ2-5
TGTGCCAGCTCCTCCTCAGGAGGGTTCTACGAGCAGTACTTC CASSSSGGFYEQYF TRBV3-1/TRBV3-2 - - TRBJ2-7
TGTGCCAGCAGCCAAGATGAGGGTAGGTCCTACAATGAGCAGTTCTTC CASSQDEGRSYNEQFF TRBV4-2 - - TRBJ2-1
TGTGCCAGCGTCTTGGGGCCCTATAGCAATCAGCCCCAGCATTTT CASVLGPYSNQPQHF TRBV7-8 - - TRBJ1-5
TGTGCCAGCAGTCCCGGACGGAGAACTAATGAAAAACTGTTTTTT CASSPGRRTNEKLFF TRBV6-2/TRBV6-3 - - TRBJ1-4
TGTGCCAGCAGCGCATCAGGGGTAACTGGAAACACCATATATTTT CASSASGVTGNTIYF TRBV9 - - TRBJ1-3
TGTGCCAGCAGCTCTAGGACTAGTGGTGCAGATACGCAGTATTTT CASSSRTSGADTQYF TRBV7-2 TRBD2 - TRBJ2-3
TGCGCCAGCAGCTTGACGGATGGCTCATTTAATTCACCCCTCCACTTT CASSLTDGSFNSPLHF TRBV5-1 - - TRBJ1-6
TGTGCCAGCAGCGTGGGACAAAGAAACTCCGGGGAGCTGTTTTTT CASSVGQRNSGELFF TRBV9 - - TRBJ2-2
TGTGCCAGCAGCACTGAAGAGGGCCTCTACGAGCAGTACTTC CASSTEEGLYEQYF TRBV7-2 - - TRBJ2-7
TGTGCCAGCAGCGCACATTCCGGGACAGGCTCTCCTTATGGCTACACCTTC CASSAHSGTGSPYGYTF TRBV9 TRBD1 - TRBJ1-2
TGTGCCAGCAGTTTCCTAGCGGGGTATCTCAATGAGCAGTTCTTC CASSFLAGYLNEQFF TRBV27 TRBD2 - TRBJ2-1
TGTGCCAGCAGTCAACTAGCGGGGGAGATTCCTACGCAGTATTTT CASSQLAGEIPTQYF TRBV6-2/TRBV6-3 TRBD2 - TRBJ2-3
TGTGCCAGCGGCCCCCTGCGGGGTGCTGGAAACACCATATATTTT CASGPLRGAGNTIYF TRBV6-5 - few TRBJ1-3
TGTGCCAGCAGTTACACCTCTGGAAACACCATATATTTT CASSYTSGNTIYF TRBV6-5 - once TRBJ1-3
TGTGCCAGCAGTTACGGGGACAGGGGGCAACAGGGCTACACCTTC CASSYGDRGQQGYTF TRBV6-5 TRBD1 once TRBJ1-2
TGTGCCAGTAGTATCTACCAGGGTTTGGGCAATGAGCAGTTCTTC CASSIYQGLGNEQFF TRBV19 - - TRBJ2-1
TGTGCCAGCAGTTACTCGACAGGGGGGGGCCCGTGGTCCGAGACCCAGTACTTC CASSYSTGGGPWSETQYF TRBV6-2/TRBV6-3 TRBD1 - TRBJ2-5
TGTGCCAGCAGTTCCGAGCGGGGGAGAGCCTACGAGCAGTACTTC CASSSERGRAYEQYF TRBV2 TRBD2 - TRBJ2-7
TGTGCCAGTGGGCTAGCGGGGGGGAACACCGGGGAGCTGTTTTTT CASGLAGGNTGELFF TRBV2 TRBD2 - TRBJ2-2
TGTGCCAGCAGCTTAGCATTCGGGACAGGGTATGAGGAGACCCAGTACTTC CASSLAFGTGYEETQYF TRBV7-2 TRBD1 - TRBJ2-5
TGCAGCGTTGGGGGACAGAGGACCTACGAGCAGTACTTC CSVGGQRTYEQYF TRBV29-1 TRBD1 once TRBJ2-7
TGTGCCAGCACCAAACAGGGGATCGATGCTTTCTTT CASTKQGIDAFF TRBV5-6 TRBD1 - TRBJ1-1
TGTGCCAGCAGTTCAGGTCACTGGGGCTACACCTTC CASSSGHWGYTF TRBV27 - - TRBJ1-2
TGTGCCAGCAGCCGCGATAATCAGCCCCAGCATTTT CASSRDNQPQHF TRBV5-6 - - TRBJ1-5
TGTGCCAGCAGCGGGACAGGGACCTACGAGCAGTACTTC CASSGTGTYEQYF TRBV7-9 TRBD1 - TRBJ2-7
TGTGCCAGCAGTGACCGAGGGGGTAAAGAGACCCAGTACTTC CASSDRGGKETQYF TRBV6-4 - - TRBJ2-5
TGCGCCAGCAGCTCTGACAGCCCCGACTATGGCTACACCTTC CASSSDSPDYGYTF TRBV4-3 - - TRBJ1-2
TGTGCCAGCAGCGCAGACCGACAGCTAGGGGCTTTCTTT CASSADRQLGAFF TRBV7-2 - - TRBJ1-1
TGCGCCAAAAAACAGGTCCCACAGCCCCAGCATTTT CAKKQVPQPQHF TRBV5-1 - - TRBJ1-5
TGTGCCAGCAGCTTACAAAGGACCAGTATTGGCTACGAGCAGTACTTC CASSLQRTSIGYEQYF TRBV11-1 - - TRBJ2-7
TGTGCCTGGAGGGCTTGGGGGAAGGACACTGAAGCTTTCTTT CAWRAWGKDTEAFF TRBV30 - - TRBJ1-1
TGTGCCAGCAGTTACTCGGGGACGGGTAGTGACACCATATATTTT CASSYSGTGSDTIYF TRBV6-5 - - TRBJ1-3
TGTGCCAGTAGGGGGGACACCGGGGATGAAAAACTGTTTTTT CASRGDTGDEKLFF TRBV19 - - TRBJ1-4
TGTGCCAGCAGGGCGATGAACACTGAAGCTTTCTTT CASRAMNTEAFF TRBV3-1/TRBV3-2 - - TRBJ1-1